The clone carrying this TCR beta chain appeared many times. TCRdb reprocessed the 5' RACE reads with MiXCR, giving one entry per CDR3 protein. The repertoire holds under 90,000 distinct CDR3 sequences, under 8% seen once, with under 45% in the top ten. Germline-derived CDR1 and CDR2 are SGDLS and YYNGEE. CDR3 size: 15 residues. V shed 0 bases and J shed 0 bases, with 9 bases lying between them. The sample belongs to a study of T cells after yellow fever vaccination. The TCR comes from a man younger than 35 who received the YFV17D yellow fever vaccine. The specimen was CD8+ T cells sorted from PBMCs, collected about 49 days after the first yellow fever vaccination. The rearrangement uses TRBV9 and TRBJ1-1; D gene ambiguous. Here the CDR3 DNA reads TGTGCCAGCAGCGTAGAAGGAGAACTGAACACTGAAGCTTTCTTT. It specifies CASSVEGELNTEAFF.